Included here is one T cell receptor beta chain sequence, with context. There are 15 residues in the CDR3. The V gene's germline CDR1 is SGDLS and CDR2 YYNGEE. V lost 5 bases, J lost 5 bases, and 10 bases stayed unmatched. The data are from a study of blood T cell repertoires in COVID-19. Study-level background: Acute-phase and convalescent COVID-19 samples originated in the United States, Italy and Spain. PBMCs, B-cell-depleted T cells, or T cells were the source of the cDNA or gDNA that made up the material.

In the source study's methods: Nucleated cell number was recorded as an estimate derived from reference gene primer amplification. Generated by immunoSEQ multiplex PCR, the TCRdb table keeps only in-frame clones and is missing some. The DNA was the basis for D and trimming; V, J and clone size are from that table. The sample lists approximately 200,000 clones, around 83% occurring once. This receptor was identified in a woman aged 25 to 39 with active or convalescent COVID-19. V usage is TRBV9 and J usage is TRBJ1-5; 7 bases fit TRBD1. Sequencing used peripheral blood. The CDR3 DNA follows: TGTGCCAGCAGTACAGGCGGAGGGGGCTATCAGCCCCAGCATTTT. It specifies CASSTGGGGYQPQHF.